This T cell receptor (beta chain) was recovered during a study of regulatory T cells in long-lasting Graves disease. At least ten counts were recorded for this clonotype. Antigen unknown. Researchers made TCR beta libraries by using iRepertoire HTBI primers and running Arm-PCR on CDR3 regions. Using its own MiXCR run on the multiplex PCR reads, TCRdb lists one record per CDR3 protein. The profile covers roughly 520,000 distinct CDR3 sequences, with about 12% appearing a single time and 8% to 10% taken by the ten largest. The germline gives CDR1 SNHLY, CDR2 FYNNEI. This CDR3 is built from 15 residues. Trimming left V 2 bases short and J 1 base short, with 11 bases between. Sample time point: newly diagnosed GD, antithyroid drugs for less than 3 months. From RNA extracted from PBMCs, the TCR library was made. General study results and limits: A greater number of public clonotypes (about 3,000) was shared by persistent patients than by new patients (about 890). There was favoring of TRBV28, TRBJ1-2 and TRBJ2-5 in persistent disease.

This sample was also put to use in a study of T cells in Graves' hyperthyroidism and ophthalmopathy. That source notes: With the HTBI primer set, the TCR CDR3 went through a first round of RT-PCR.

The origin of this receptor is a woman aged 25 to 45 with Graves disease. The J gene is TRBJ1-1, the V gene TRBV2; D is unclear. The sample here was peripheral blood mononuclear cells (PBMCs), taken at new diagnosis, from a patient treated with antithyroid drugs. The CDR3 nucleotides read TGTGCCAGCAGTGAATATAGGGCAGGGAACACTGAAGCTTTCTTT. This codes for CASSEYRAGNTEAFF. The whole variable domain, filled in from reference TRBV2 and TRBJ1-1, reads EPEVTQTPSHQVTQMGQEVILRCVPISNHLYFYWYRQILGQKVEFLVSFYNNEISEKSEIFDDQFSVERPDGSNFTLKIRSTKLEDSAMYFCASSEYRAGNTEAFFGQGTRLTVV.